This is a list of T cell receptor beta chains from one sample in a study of CD8 T cells in ankylosing spondylitis. In TCRdb, the 5' RACE reads were re-called with MiXCR into one record per CDR3 protein. This sample has some 400,000 distinct CDR3 sequences, with around 22% found just once. Material for sequencing was blood, either unsorted or a sorted T cell fraction (not recorded which). The receptor set was obtained from a male donor with ankylosing spondylitis. Both conserved end residues are part of each CDR3. Each record gives: V gene, J gene, clone size, CDR3 protein. Size is stated for part of the rows, as once, few or many counts, or as a class when the clone is expanded.

v_gene: TRBV4-2
j_gene: TRBJ2-1
abundance: many
CDR3aa: CASSPGATPGEQFF

v_gene: TRBV4-3
j_gene: TRBJ1-3
abundance: few
CDR3aa: CASSQNGRVGTIYF

v_gene: TRBV5-1
j_gene: TRBJ1-5
abundance: few
CDR3aa: CASSPDRNNQPQHF

v_gene: TRBV5-1
j_gene: TRBJ2-3
abundance: -
CDR3aa: CASSVRLAGADTQYF

v_gene: TRBV6-1
j_gene: TRBJ2-4
abundance: few
CDR3aa: CASKTGTSEAKNIQYF

v_gene: TRBV2
j_gene: TRBJ1-1
abundance: few
CDR3aa: CASRVTPRLRTFF

v_gene: TRBV6-5
j_gene: TRBJ2-1
abundance: -
CDR3aa: CASSYSRLNEQFF

v_gene: TRBV11-2
j_gene: TRBJ2-1
abundance: many
CDR3aa: CASSWRQGAYNEQFF

v_gene: TRBV29-1
j_gene: TRBJ2-1
abundance: few
CDR3aa: CSVRPDTGVYNEQFF

v_gene: TRBV19
j_gene: TRBJ1-2
abundance: once
CDR3aa: CASSKMDRYYGYTF

v_gene: TRBV7-2
j_gene: TRBJ2-5
abundance: few
CDR3aa: CASSLGPGPQETQYF

v_gene: TRBV7-2
j_gene: TRBJ1-6
abundance: many
CDR3aa: CASSLEVRDSPLHF

v_gene: TRBV5-8
j_gene: TRBJ1-6
abundance: -
CDR3aa: CASSLRMANNSPLHF

v_gene: TRBV7-8
j_gene: TRBJ2-2
abundance: few
CDR3aa: CASSIGQNTGELFF

v_gene: TRBV6-2/TRBV6-3
j_gene: TRBJ1-5
abundance: few
CDR3aa: CASGRTDRNYQPQHF

v_gene: TRBV6-1
j_gene: TRBJ2-1
abundance: -
CDR3aa: CASSEALTDNEQFF

v_gene: TRBV4-2
j_gene: TRBJ2-7
abundance: few
CDR3aa: CASSQDPSDAREQYF

v_gene: TRBV14
j_gene: TRBJ2-5
abundance: -
CDR3aa: CASSGLAGQETQYF

v_gene: TRBV7-9
j_gene: TRBJ2-1
abundance: few
CDR3aa: CASSPALAGENEQFF

v_gene: TRBV20-1
j_gene: TRBJ2-1
abundance: -
CDR3aa: CSAPSIRLAGGSGNEQFF

v_gene: TRBV20-1
j_gene: TRBJ1-3
abundance: -
CDR3aa: CSARQPDSGNTIYF

v_gene: TRBV6-2/TRBV6-3
j_gene: TRBJ1-2
abundance: -
CDR3aa: CASSTRTGPHYGYTF

v_gene: TRBV27
j_gene: TRBJ2-5
abundance: -
CDR3aa: CASSPLGVGAAQETQYF

v_gene: TRBV10-3
j_gene: TRBJ1-1
abundance: many
CDR3aa: CAIRTGQLYTEAFF

v_gene: TRBV5-4
j_gene: TRBJ2-3
abundance: many
CDR3aa: CASSLEPSTDTQYF

v_gene: TRBV20-1
j_gene: TRBJ2-3
abundance: few
CDR3aa: CSALPGLAADTQYF

v_gene: TRBV4-2
j_gene: TRBJ2-7
abundance: -
CDR3aa: CASSQDLLGEQYF

v_gene: TRBV18
j_gene: TRBJ2-5
abundance: -
CDR3aa: CASSPLASGSPGETQYF

v_gene: TRBV4-3
j_gene: TRBJ2-1
abundance: few
CDR3aa: CASSHYGAGYDEQFF

v_gene: TRBV7-2
j_gene: TRBJ2-2
abundance: -
CDR3aa: CASSPVSYPTGELFF

v_gene: TRBV7-3
j_gene: TRBJ2-1
abundance: few
CDR3aa: CASSFDQDNEQFF

v_gene: TRBV29-1
j_gene: TRBJ2-1
abundance: few
CDR3aa: CSVRGTSYDDEQFF

v_gene: TRBV24-1
j_gene: TRBJ2-1
abundance: few
CDR3aa: CATSASGRFGEQFF

v_gene: TRBV14
j_gene: TRBJ1-4
abundance: -
CDR3aa: CASSQGTGWGEKLFF

v_gene: TRBV27
j_gene: TRBJ2-7
abundance: many
CDR3aa: CASSESHLVYEQYF

v_gene: TRBV3-1
j_gene: TRBJ2-1
abundance: many
CDR3aa: CASSQERLAGGTEQFF

v_gene: TRBV7-3
j_gene: TRBJ2-1
abundance: few
CDR3aa: CASSFALLGEQFF

v_gene: TRBV6-5
j_gene: TRBJ2-5
abundance: -
CDR3aa: CASSWASGAKETQYF